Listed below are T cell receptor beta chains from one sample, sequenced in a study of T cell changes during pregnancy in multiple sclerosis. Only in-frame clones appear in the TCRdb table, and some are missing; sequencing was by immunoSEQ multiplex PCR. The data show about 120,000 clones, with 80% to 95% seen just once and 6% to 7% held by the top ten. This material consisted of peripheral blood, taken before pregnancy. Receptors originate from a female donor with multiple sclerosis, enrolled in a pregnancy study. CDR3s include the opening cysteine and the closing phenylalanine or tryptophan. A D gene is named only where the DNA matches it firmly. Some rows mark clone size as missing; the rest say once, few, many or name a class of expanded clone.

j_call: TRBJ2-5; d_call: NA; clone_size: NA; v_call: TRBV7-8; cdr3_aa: CASSPTDGKMKETQYF; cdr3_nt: TGTGCCAGCAGCCCGACAGATGGGAAGATGAAAGAGACCCAGTACTTC
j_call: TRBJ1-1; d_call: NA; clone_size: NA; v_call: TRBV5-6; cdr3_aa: CASLKGYGDTEAFF; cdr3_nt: TGTGCCAGCTTAAAGGGGTACGGCGACACTGAAGCTTTCTTT
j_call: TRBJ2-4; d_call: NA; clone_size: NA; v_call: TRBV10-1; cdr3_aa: CASSGDNYIQYF; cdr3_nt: TGCGCCAGCAGTGGGGACAATTACATTCAGTACTTC
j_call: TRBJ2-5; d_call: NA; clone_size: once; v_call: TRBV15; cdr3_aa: CATSRDQGGETQYF; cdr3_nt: TGTGCCACCAGCAGAGATCAGGGCGGAGAGACCCAGTACTTC
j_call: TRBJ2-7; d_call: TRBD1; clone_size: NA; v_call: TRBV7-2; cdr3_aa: CASSKQTGATFEQYF; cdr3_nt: TGTGCCAGCAGCAAACAGACAGGGGCTACGTTCGAGCAGTACTTC
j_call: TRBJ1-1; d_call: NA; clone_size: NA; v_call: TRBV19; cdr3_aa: CASTSGHTEAFF; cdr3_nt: TGTGCCAGTACTTCAGGGCACACTGAAGCTTTCTTT
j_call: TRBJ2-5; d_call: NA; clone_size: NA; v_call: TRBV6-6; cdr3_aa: CASSPFAGIQETQYF; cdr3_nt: TGTGCCAGCAGTCCTTTTGCGGGGATCCAAGAGACCCAGTACTTC
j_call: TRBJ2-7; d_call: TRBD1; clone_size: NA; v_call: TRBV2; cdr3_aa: CASISDRGGWYF; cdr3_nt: TGTGCCAGCATATCGGACAGGGGGGGTTGGTACTTC
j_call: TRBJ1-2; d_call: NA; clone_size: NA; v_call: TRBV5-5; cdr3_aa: CASSHISTQTNYGYTF; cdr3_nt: TGTGCCAGCAGCCACATTTCGACACAGACTAACTATGGCTACACCTTC
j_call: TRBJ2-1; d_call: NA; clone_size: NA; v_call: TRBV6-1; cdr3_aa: CASSEAEGGYYNEQFF; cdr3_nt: TGTGCCAGCAGTGAAGCCGAGGGCGGTTACTACAATGAGCAGTTCTTC
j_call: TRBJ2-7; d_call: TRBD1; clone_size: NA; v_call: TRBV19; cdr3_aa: CASSPVRGQGPLEQYF; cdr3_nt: TGTGCCAGTAGTCCTGTTCGGGGACAGGGCCCCCTCGAGCAGTACTTC
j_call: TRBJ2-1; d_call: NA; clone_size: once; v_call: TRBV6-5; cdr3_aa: CASSLGHYNEQFF; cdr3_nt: TGTGCCAGCAGCCTCGGACATTACAATGAGCAGTTCTTC
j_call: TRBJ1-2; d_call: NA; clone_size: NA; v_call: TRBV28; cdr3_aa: CASSLWGADYGYTF; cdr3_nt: TGTGCCAGCAGTTTATGGGGGGCCGACTATGGCTACACCTTC